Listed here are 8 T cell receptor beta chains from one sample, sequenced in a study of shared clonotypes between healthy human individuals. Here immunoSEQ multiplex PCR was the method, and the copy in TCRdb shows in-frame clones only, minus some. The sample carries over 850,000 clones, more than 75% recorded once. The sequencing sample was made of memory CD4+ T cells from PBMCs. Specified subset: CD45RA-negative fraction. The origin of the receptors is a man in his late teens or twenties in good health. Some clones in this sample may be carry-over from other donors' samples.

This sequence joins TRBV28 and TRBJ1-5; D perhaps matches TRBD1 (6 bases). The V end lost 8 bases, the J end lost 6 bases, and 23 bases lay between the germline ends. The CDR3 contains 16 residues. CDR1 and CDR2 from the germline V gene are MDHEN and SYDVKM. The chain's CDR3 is CASYSSGRGLGQPQHF. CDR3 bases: TGTGCCAGCTATAGCTCGGGCAGGGGCTTAGGTCAGCCCCAGCATTTT.

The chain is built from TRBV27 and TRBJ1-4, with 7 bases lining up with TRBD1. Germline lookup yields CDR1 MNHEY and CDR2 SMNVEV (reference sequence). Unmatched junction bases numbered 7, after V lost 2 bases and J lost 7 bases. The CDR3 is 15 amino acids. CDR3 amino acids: CASSLRGGGGEKLFF. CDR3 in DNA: TGTGCCAGCAGTTTAAGAGGGGGCGGGGGTGAAAAACTGTTTTTT.

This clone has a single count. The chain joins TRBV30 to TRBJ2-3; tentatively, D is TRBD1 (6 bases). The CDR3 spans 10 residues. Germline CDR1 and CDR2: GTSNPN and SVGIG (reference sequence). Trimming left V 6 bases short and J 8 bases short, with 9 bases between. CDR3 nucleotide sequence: TGTGCCTGTGGACAGCTTACGCAGTATTTT. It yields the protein CACGQLTQYF.

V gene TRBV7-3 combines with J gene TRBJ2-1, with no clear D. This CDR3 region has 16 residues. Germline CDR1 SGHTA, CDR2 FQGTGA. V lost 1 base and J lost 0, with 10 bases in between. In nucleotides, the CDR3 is TGTGCCAGCAGCTTAAGTTCGGGCCGCTCCTACAATGAGCAGTTCTTC. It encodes CASSLSSGRSYNEQFF.

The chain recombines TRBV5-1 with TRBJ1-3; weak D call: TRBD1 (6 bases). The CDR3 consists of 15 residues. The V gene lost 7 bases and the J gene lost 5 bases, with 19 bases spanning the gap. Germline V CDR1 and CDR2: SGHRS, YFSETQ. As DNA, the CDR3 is TGCGCCAGCGCCGCTGAGGGGGGGAGCCGAAACACCATATATTTT. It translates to CASAAEGGSRNTIYF.

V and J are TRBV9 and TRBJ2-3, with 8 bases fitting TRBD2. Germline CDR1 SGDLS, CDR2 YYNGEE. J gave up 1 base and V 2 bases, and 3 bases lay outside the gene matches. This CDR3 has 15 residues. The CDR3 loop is CASSVSLAGTDTQYF. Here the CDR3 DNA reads TGTGCCAGCAGCGTTTCACTAGCGGGCACAGATACGCAGTATTTT.

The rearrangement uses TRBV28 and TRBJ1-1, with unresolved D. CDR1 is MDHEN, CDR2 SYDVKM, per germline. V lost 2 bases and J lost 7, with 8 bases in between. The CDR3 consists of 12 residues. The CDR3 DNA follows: TGTGCCAGCAGTTTAAAGGGTCATGAAGCTTTCTTT. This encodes CASSLKGHEAFF.

CDR3 sequence reads: CASSRRGQQGDTQYF. The CDR3 DNA is TGTGCCAGCAGTAGACGGGGCCAGCAGGGGGATACGCAGTATTTT. This sequence joins TRBV6-1 and TRBJ2-3; possibly TRBD1 for D (6 bases). Germline assignment: CDR1 MNHNS and CDR2 SASEGT. V was cut by 5 bases and J by 6 bases, with 18 bases left in between. This CDR3 is built from 15 residues.